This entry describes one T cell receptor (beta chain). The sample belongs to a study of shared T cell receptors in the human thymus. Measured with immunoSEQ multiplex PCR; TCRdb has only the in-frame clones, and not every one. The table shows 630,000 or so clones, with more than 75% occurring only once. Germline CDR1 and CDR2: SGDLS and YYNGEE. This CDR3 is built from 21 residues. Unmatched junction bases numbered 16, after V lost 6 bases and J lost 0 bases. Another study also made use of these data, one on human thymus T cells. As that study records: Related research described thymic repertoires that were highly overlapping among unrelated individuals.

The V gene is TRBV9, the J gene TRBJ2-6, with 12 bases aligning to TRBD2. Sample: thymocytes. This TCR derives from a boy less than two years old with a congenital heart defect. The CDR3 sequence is CASTRGTTSGSSISGANVLTF. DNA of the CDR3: TGTGCCAGCACCCGAGGTACGACTAGCGGGAGCTCGATCTCTGGGGCCAACGTCCTGACTTTC.